This record looks at one TCR beta chain sequence and its context. Study processing details: It was from reference gene primer amplification that nucleated cell counts were estimated. Clones were sequenced by immunoSEQ multiplex PCR, and TCRdb holds only the in-frame ones, with some missing. V, J and clone size are taken as reported in that table, and D and trimming were inferred from the DNA itself. The sample includes around 290,000 clones, approximately 86% of them seen just once. This record comes from a study of blood T cell repertoires in COVID-19. On the study more broadly: Sources were T cells, B-cell-depleted T cells, or PBMCs; the material itself was cDNA or gDNA.

This TCR came from a woman in her seventies with COVID-19, enrolled during active disease. The sequenced sample was peripheral blood.

For the CDR3, the DNA is TGCGCCAGCAGCCCGACAGGGGCGGACTATGGCTACACCTTC. Residues: CASSPTGADYGYTF. The rearrangement uses TRBV5-1 and TRBJ1-2; 8 bases map to TRBD1. The V gene end was trimmed by 4 bases and the J gene end by 3 bases; junction bases not matched to a gene: 5. Germline values: CDR1 SGHRS, CDR2 YFSETQ. CDR3 length: 14 residues.